The present T cell receptor beta chain was sequenced within a study of graft-versus-host responses after intestinal transplantation. Clones were sequenced by immunoSEQ multiplex PCR, and TCRdb holds only the in-frame ones, with some missing. The table has about 120,000 clones, 80% to 95% seen once. This CDR3 has 15 residues. Germline loops: CDR1 SGHTS, CDR2 YDEGEE. Trimming removed 4 bases from V and 6 bases from J; junction bases left unmatched: 10. Details on this clone: Its matching antigen is unknown.

This chain uses TRBV5-8 with TRBJ1-2, with TRBD1 matching over 9 bases. The material was unstimulated CD4+ T cells sorted from spleen or lymph node cells, obtained before intestinal transplant. This clonotype was obtained from a human donor who received an intestinal transplant. The CDR3 DNA is TGTGCCAGCAGCCCGTTACAGGGGGCGCCGGATGGCTACACCTTC. Translated: CASSPLQGAPDGYTF.